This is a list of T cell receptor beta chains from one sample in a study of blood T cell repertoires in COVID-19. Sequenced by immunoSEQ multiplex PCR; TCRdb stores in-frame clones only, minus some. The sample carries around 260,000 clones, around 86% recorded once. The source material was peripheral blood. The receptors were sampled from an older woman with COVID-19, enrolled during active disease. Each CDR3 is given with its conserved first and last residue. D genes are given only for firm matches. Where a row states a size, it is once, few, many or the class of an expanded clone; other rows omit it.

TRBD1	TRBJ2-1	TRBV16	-	CASSPDSGQGFF	TGTGCCAGCAGCCCAGATAGCGGACAGGGGTTCTTC
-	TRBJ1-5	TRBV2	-	CASRAQGNSNQPQHF	TGTGCCAGCAGGGCACAGGGAAATAGCAATCAGCCCCAGCATTTT
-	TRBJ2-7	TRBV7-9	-	CASSYVGSTGTHSYEQYF	TGTGCCAGCAGCTATGTCGGTTCGACCGGGACTCACTCCTACGAGCAGTACTTC
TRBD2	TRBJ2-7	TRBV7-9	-	CASSFIAGGPLSEQYF	TGTGCCAGCAGCTTTATAGCGGGAGGGCCGCTTTCCGAGCAGTACTTC
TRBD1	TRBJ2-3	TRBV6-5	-	CAGRLGQDTDTQYF	TGTGCCGGACGACTTGGACAGGACACAGATACGCAGTATTTT
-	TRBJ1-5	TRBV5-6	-	CASSLVGAHQPQHF	TGTGCCAGCAGCTTGGTGGGGGCTCATCAGCCCCAGCATTTT
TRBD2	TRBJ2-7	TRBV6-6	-	CASSYVTSGISYEQYF	TGTGCCAGCAGTTACGTGACTAGCGGTATTTCCTACGAGCAGTACTTC
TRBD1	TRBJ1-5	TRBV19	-	CASKGQGELRGQPQHF	TGTGCTTCGAAGGGCCAGGGGGAACTCAGGGGGCAGCCCCAGCATTTT
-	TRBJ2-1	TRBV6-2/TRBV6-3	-	CASSYVSGVEQFF	TGTGCCAGCAGTTACGTGAGCGGCGTTGAGCAGTTCTTC
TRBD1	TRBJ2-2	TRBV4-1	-	CASSRQTGEANTGELFF	TGCGCCAGCAGCCGCCAGACAGGGGAAGCAAACACCGGGGAGCTGTTTTTT
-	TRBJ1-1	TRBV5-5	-	CASSLAWVGGTEAFF	TGTGCCAGCAGCTTGGCCTGGGTCGGAGGCACTGAAGCTTTCTTT
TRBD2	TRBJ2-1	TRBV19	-	CASRWASGTNEQFF	TGTGCCAGTAGATGGGCTAGCGGGACCAATGAGCAGTTCTTC
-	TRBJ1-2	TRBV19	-	CASSQDRNYGYTF	TGTGCCAGTAGCCAGGACAGAAACTATGGCTACACCTTC
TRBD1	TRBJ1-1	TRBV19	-	CASKQQGGNTEAFF	TGTGCCAGTAAGCAACAGGGGGGGAACACTGAAGCTTTCTTT
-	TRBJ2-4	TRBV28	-	CASSLRADRNAKNIQYF	TGTGCCAGCAGTTTAAGGGCGGACAGAAATGCCAAAAACATTCAGTACTTC
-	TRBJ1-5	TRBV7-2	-	CASSVHSNQPQHF	TGTGCCAGCAGCGTCCATAGCAATCAGCCCCAGCATTTT
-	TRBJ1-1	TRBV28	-	CASSRAGRGTEAFF	TGTGCCAGCAGTAGGGCAGGCAGGGGCACTGAAGCTTTCTTT
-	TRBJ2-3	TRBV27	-	CASTLMAGTSTDTQYF	TGTGCCAGCACCTTGATGGCGGGGACTAGCACAGATACGCAGTATTTT
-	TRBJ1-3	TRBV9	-	CASSVAGAGNTIYF	TGTGCCAGCAGCGTAGCAGGGGCTGGAAACACCATATATTTT
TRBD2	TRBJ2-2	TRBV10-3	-	CAIRASGSNTGELFF	TGTGCCATCAGGGCTAGCGGATCGAACACCGGGGAGCTGTTTTTT
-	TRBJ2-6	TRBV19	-	CASSRSGANVLTF	TGTGCCAGTAGCCGGTCTGGGGCCAACGTCCTGACTTTC
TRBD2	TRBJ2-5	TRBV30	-	CAWRRLAGDLETQYF	TGTGCCTGGAGGAGACTAGCGGGAGATTTGGAGACCCAGTACTTC
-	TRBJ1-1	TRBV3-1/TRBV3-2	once	CASSQVRGLWAFF	TGTGCCAGCAGCCAAGTTAGGGGGTTGTGGGCTTTCTTT
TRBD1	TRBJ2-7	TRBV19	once	CASRRQGDSYEQYF	TGTGCCAGTAGGAGACAGGGGGACTCCTACGAGCAGTACTTC
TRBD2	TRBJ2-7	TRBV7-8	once	CASTFSGTTYEQYF	TGTGCCAGCACCTTTAGCGGGACAACCTACGAGCAGTACTTC
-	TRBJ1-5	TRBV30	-	CAWGQTGGNQPQHF	TGTGCCTGGGGACAGACTGGAGGCAATCAGCCCCAGCATTTT
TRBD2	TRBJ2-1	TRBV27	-	CASSFGSLAGAGVEQFF	TGTGCCAGCAGTTTTGGGTCACTAGCGGGAGCGGGCGTTGAGCAGTTCTTC
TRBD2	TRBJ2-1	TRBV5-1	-	CASSLLSGRLGNEQFF	TGCGCCAGCAGCTTGCTTAGCGGGAGACTGGGGAATGAGCAGTTCTTC
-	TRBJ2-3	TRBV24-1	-	CATSDFKQDYTDTQYF	TGTGCCACCAGTGATTTTAAACAGGACTACACAGATACGCAGTATTTT
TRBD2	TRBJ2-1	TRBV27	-	CASSPLGGLSSYNEQFF	TGTGCCAGCAGTCCCCTCGGGGGACTAAGCTCCTACAATGAGCAGTTCTTC
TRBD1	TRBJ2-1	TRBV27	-	CASRPGQGSYNEQFF	TGTGCCAGCAGGCCGGGACAGGGGTCCTACAATGAGCAGTTCTTC
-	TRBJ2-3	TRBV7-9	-	CASSTPTPSTDTQYF	TGTGCCAGCAGCACCCCGACACCAAGCACAGATACGCAGTATTTT
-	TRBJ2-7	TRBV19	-	CASSTEIGGAFLRGQYF	TGTGCCAGTAGCACAGAAATTGGAGGGGCTTTCCTACGAGGGCAGTACTTC
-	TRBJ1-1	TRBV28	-	CASRTPRRAFF	TGTGCCAGCAGGACCCCGAGGAGAGCTTTCTTT
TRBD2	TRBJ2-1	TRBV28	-	CASSPLAGEYNEQFF	TGTGCCAGCAGCCCTCTAGCGGGAGAATACAATGAGCAGTTCTTC
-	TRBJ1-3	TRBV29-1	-	CSVEEAISGNTIYF	TGCAGCGTTGAAGAAGCAATCTCTGGAAACACCATATATTTT
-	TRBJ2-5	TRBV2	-	CASAMRRLVETQYF	TGTGCCAGCGCCATGCGAAGATTAGTTGAGACCCAGTACTTC
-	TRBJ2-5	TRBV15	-	CATSRDRGLGAETQYF	TGTGCCACCAGCAGAGATCGGGGCTTGGGGGCAGAGACCCAGTACTTC
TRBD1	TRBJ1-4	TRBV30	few	CAYLQGGGEKLFF	TGTGCCTACTTACAGGGGGGCGGTGAAAAACTGTTTTTT
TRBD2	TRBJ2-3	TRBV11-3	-	CASSYGGGGTDTQYF	TGTGCCAGCAGCTACGGGGGGGGAGGGACAGATACGCAGTATTTT
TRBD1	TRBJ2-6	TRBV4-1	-	CASSPRGQGATGANVLTF	TGCGCCAGCAGCCCCCGAGGACAGGGGGCTACAGGGGCCAACGTCCTGACTTTC
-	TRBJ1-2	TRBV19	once	CASSGGGNWNYGYTF	TGTGCCAGTAGCGGCGGGGGCAATTGGAACTATGGCTACACCTTC
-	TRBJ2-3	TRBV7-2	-	CASRKTGPDTQYF	TGTGCCAGCAGGAAAACAGGCCCCGATACGCAGTATTTT
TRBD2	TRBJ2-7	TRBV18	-	CASSPLRLAGVSEQYF	TGTGCCAGCTCACCATTAAGACTAGCGGGTGTGAGCGAGCAGTACTTC
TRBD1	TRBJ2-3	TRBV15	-	CATSRDYRGFSTDTQYF	TGTGCCACCAGCAGAGACTACAGGGGCTTTAGCACAGATACGCAGTATTTT
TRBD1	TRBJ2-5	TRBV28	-	CASSLGQGGRETQYF	TGTGCCAGCAGTTTAGGACAGGGTGGCCGGGAGACCCAGTACTTC
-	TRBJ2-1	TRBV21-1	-	CASILYTSHNEQFF	TGTGCCAGCATCTTATATACTAGCCACAATGAGCAGTTCTTC
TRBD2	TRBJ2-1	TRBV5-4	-	CASSSMTSGSTTNEQFF	TGTGCCAGCAGCTCCATGACTAGCGGTTCCACAACCAATGAGCAGTTCTTC
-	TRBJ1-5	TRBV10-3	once	CAISAGAPNQPQHF	TGTGCCATCAGCGCAGGGGCCCCCAATCAGCCCCAGCATTTT
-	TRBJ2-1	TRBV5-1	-	CASSLTTPGLDEQFF	TGCGCCAGCAGCTTGACTACTCCCGGACTGGATGAGCAGTTCTTC
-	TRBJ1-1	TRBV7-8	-	CASSSTTWAQDTEAFF	TGTGCCAGCAGCTCGACCACTTGGGCACAAGACACTGAAGCTTTCTTT
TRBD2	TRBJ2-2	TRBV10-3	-	CAISGLAATGELFF	TGTGCCATCAGCGGACTAGCGGCCACCGGGGAGCTGTTTTTT
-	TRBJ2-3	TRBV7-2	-	CASSEGALSADTQYF	TGTGCCAGCAGCGAGGGAGCGCTATCTGCAGATACGCAGTATTTT
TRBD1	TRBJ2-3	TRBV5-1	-	CASSTGQGTDTQYF	TGCGCCAGCAGTACGGGACAGGGCACAGATACGCAGTATTTT
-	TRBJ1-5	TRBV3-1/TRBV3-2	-	CASSQGPQPQHF	TGTGCCAGCAGCCAAGGGCCTCAGCCCCAGCATTTT
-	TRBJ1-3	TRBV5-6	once	CASSFNSGNTIYF	TGTGCCAGCAGCTTCAACTCTGGAAACACCATATATTTT
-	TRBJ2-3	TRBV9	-	CASSLIGGGPDTQYF	TGTGCCAGCAGCCTAATTGGGGGGGGCCCAGATACGCAGTATTTT
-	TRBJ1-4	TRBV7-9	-	CASSFHRAANEKLFF	TGTGCCAGCAGCTTCCACAGGGCGGCTAATGAAAAACTGTTTTTT
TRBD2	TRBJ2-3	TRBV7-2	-	CASSPRTSGSTDTQYF	TGTGCCAGCAGCCCCAGGACTAGCGGCAGCACAGATACGCAGTATTTT
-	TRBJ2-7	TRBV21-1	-	CASGGLVVYEQYF	TGTGCCAGCGGGGGACTAGTTGTCTACGAGCAGTACTTC